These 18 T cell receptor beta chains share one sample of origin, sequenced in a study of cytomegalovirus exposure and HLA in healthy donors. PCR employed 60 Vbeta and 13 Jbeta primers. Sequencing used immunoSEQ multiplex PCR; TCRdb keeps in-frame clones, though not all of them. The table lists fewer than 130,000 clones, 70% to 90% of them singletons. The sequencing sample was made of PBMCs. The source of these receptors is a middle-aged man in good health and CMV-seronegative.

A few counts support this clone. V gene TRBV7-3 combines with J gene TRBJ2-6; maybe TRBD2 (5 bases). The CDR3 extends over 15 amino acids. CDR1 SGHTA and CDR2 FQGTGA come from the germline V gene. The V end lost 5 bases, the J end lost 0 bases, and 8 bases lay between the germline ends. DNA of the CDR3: TGTGCCAGCAGCATAGCGAGCTCTGGGGCCAACGTCCTGACTTTC. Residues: CASSIASSGANVLTF.

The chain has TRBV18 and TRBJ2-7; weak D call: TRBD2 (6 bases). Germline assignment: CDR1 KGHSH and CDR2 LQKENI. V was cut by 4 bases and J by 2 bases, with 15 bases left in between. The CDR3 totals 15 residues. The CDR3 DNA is TGTGCCAGCTCACTTTATCCGGGAGACACCTACGAGCAGTACTTC. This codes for CASSLYPGDTYEQYF.

CDR3 residues: CSAVTGDGYTF. The CDR3 nucleotides are TGCAGTGCCGTAACAGGGGACGGCTACACCTTC. The chain recombines TRBV20-1 with TRBJ1-2, with 7 bases matching TRBD1. The germline gives CDR1 DFQATT, CDR2 SNEGSKA (reference sequence). J was trimmed by 8 bases and V by 6 bases; bases with no gene match: 6. This CDR3 region has 11 residues.

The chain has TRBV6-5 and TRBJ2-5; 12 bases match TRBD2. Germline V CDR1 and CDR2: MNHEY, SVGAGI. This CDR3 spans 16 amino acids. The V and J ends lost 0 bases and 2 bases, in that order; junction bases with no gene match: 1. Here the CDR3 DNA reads TGTGCCAGCAGTTACTCGCTAGCGGGGGGGCAAGAGACCCAGTACTTC. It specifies CASSYSLAGGQETQYF.

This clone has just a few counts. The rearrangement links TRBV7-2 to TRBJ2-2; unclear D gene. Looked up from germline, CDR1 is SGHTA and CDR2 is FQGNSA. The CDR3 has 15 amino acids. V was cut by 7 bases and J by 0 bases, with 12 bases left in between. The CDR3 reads CASTVTAANTGELFF. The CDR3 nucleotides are TGTGCCAGCACGGTCACAGCCGCGAACACCGGGGAGCTGTTTTTT.

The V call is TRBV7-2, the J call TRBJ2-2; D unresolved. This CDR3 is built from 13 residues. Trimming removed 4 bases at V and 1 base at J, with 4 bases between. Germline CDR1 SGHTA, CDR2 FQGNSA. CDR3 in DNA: TGTGCCAGCAGCTACAAGAACACCGGGGAGCTGTTTTTT. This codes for CASSYKNTGELFF.

The CDR3 spells CASASGGGADEQFF. In nucleotides, the CDR3 is TGTGCCAGCGCGTCAGGCGGGGGGGCCGATGAGCAGTTCTTC. The chain uses TRBV6-5 and TRBJ2-1; 9 positions agree with TRBD2. The V segment lost 8 bases and the J segment 8 bases; nucleotides outside the gene matches: 10. Germline CDR1 and CDR2: MNHEY and SVGAGI. This CDR3 comprises 14 residues.

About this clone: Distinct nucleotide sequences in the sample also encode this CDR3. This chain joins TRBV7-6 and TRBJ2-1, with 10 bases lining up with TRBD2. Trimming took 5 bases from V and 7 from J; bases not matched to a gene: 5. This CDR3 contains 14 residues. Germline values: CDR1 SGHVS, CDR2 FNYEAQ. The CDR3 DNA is TGTGCCAGCAGCCCCCGGACTAGCGGTAATGAGCAGTTCTTC. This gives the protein CASSPRTSGNEQFF.

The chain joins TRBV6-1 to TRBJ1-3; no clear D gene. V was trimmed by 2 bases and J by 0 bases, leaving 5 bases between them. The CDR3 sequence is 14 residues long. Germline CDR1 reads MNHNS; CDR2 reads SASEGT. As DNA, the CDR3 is TGTGCCAGCAGTGAACTAGACTCTGGAAACACCATATATTTT. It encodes CASSELDSGNTIYF.

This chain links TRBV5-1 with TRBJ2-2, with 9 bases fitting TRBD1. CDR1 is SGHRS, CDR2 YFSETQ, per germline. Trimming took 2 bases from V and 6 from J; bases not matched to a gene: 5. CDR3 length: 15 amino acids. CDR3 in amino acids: CASSFGQGLAGELFF. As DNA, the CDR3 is TGCGCCAGCAGCTTCGGACAGGGGCTCGCCGGGGAGCTGTTTTTT.

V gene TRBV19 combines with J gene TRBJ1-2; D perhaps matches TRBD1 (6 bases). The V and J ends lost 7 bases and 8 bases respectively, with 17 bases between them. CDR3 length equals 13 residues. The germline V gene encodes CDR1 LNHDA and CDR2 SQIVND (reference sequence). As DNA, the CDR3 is TGTGCCAGTACCCCGGGGGGCTCGCGGGGCTACACCTTC. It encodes CASTPGGSRGYTF.

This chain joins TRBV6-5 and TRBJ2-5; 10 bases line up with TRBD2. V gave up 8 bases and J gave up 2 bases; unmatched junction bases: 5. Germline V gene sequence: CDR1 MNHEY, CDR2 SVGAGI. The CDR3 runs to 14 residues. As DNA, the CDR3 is TGTGCCAGCGCTAAGCGGGGGGGTCAAGAGACCCAGTACTTC. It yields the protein CASAKRGGQETQYF.

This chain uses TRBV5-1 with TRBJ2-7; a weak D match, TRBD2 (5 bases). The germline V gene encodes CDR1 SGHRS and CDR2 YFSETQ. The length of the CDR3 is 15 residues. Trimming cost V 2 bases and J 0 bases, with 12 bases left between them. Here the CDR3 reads CASSFGSDFSYEQYF. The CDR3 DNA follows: TGCGCCAGCAGCTTTGGGTCGGACTTCTCCTACGAGCAGTACTTC. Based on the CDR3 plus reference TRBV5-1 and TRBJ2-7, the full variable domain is KAGVTQTPRYLIKTRGQQVTLSCSPISGHRSVSWYQQTPGQGLQFLFEYFSETQRNKGNFPGRFSGRQFSNSRSEMNVSTLELGDSALYLCASSFGSDFSYEQYFGPGTRLTVT.

The CDR3 sequence: CASKETGAYQPQHF. Here the CDR3 DNA reads TGTGCCAGCAAGGAGACAGGGGCTTATCAGCCCCAGCATTTT. This chain uses TRBV2 with TRBJ1-5; 8 nucleotides agree with TRBD1. This CDR3 has 14 residues. J gave up 5 bases and V 7 bases, and 7 bases lay outside the gene matches. Germline lookup yields CDR1 SNHLY and CDR2 FYNNEI.

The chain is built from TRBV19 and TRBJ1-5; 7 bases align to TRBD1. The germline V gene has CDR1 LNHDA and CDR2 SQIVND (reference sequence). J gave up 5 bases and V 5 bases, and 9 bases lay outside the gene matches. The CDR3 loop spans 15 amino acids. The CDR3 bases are TGTGCCAGTAGTTATACGACAGGGACCTATCAGCCCCAGCATTTT. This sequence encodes CASSYTTGTYQPQHF.

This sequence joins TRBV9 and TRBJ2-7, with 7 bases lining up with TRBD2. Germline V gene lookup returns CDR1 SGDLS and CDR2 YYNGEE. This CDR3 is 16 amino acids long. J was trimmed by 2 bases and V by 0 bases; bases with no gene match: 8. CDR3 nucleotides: TGTGCCAGCAGCGTAGCTCCCTGGGGGGGTCCCTACGAGCAGTACTTC. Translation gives CASSVAPWGGPYEQYF.

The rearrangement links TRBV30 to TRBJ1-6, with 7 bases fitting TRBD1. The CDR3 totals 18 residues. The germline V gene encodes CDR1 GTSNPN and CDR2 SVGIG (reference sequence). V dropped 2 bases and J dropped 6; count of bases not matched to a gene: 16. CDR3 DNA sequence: TGTGCCTGGAGTAGTGTCGGAGTTCGTACAGGGGCTAATTCACCCCTCCACTTT. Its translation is CAWSSVGVRTGANSPLHF. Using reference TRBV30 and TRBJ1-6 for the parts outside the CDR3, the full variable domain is SQTIHQWPATLVQPVGSPLSLECTVEGTSNPNLYWYRQAAGRGLQLLFYSVGIGQISSEVPQNLSASRPQDRQFILSSKKLLLSDSGFYLCAWSSVGVRTGANSPLHFGNGTRLTVT.

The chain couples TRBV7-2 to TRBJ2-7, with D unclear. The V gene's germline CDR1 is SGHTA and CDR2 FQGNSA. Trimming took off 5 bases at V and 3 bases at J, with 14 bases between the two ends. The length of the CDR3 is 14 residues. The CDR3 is CASSLGVMGYEQYF. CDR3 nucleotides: TGTGCCAGCAGCCTCGGAGTTATGGGCTACGAGCAGTACTTC. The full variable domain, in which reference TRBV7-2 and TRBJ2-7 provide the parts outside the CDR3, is GAGVSQSPSNKVTEKGKDVELRCDPISGHTALYWYRQSLGQGLEFLIYFQGNSAPDKSGLPSDRFSAERTGGSVSTLTIQRTQQEDSAVYLCASSLGVMGYEQYFGPGTRLTVT.